Below, 32 T cell receptor beta chains from the same sample are listed, as sequenced in a study of T cells after yellow fever vaccination. MiXCR, run by TCRdb on the 5' RACE reads, gives a single entry per CDR3 protein. The table lists 500,000 to 650,000 distinct CDR3 sequences, 12% of them singletons. The sample consisted of PBMCs, taken on the day of the yellow fever booster vaccination. The receptors stem from a man aged 25 to 40 who received the YFV17D yellow fever vaccine.

The chain combines TRBV12-3 or TRBV12-4 with TRBJ2-2, with no clear D. This CDR3 has 12 amino acids. Trimming pared 7 bases from V and 2 bases from J, leaving 5 bases between. Here the CDR3 reads CASTYNTGELFF. The CDR3 DNA follows: TGTGCCAGCACCTATAACACCGGGGAGCTGTTTTTT.

The chain links TRBV20-1 to TRBJ2-7, with 7 bases fitting TRBD2. The V gene end was trimmed by 5 bases and the J gene end by 0 bases; junction bases not matched to a gene: 7. The CDR3 is 14 residues long. Germline CDR1 is DFQATT and CDR2 is SNEGSKA (reference sequence). CDR3 DNA: TGCAGTGCTCCCCGGGACTATACCTCCTACGAGCAGTACTTC. This gives the protein CSAPRDYTSYEQYF.

The chain carries TRBV10-2 and TRBJ1-5; the D is unclear. The V gene lost 2 bases and the J gene lost 5 bases, with 13 bases spanning the gap. The V gene's germline CDR1 is WSHSY and CDR2 SAAADI. This CDR3 comprises 15 residues. The CDR3 DNA follows: TGCGCCAGCAGTGAGCCCAGTCGCCCCTATCAGCCCCAGCATTTT. It specifies CASSEPSRPYQPQHF.

The rearrangement joins TRBV20-1 to TRBJ1-2; D uncertain. This CDR3 contains 11 residues. The germline V gene encodes CDR1 DFQATT and CDR2 SNEGSKA (reference sequence). Trimming took off 3 bases at V and 8 bases at J, with 10 bases between the two ends. In DNA form, the CDR3 reads TGCAGTGCTAGCGGGGAGGAGGGCTACACCTTC. It translates to CSASGEEGYTF.

J is TRBJ2-1 and V is TRBV20-1; the D gene is possibly TRBD1 (5 bases). The CDR3 length is 13 residues. Trimming removed 6 bases at V and 9 bases at J, with 18 bases between. Germline V gene sequence: CDR1 DFQATT, CDR2 SNEGSKA (reference sequence). The CDR3: CSALRLDTGEQFF. In DNA, the CDR3 is TGCAGTGCGCTTAGATTGGACACGGGTGAGCAGTTCTTC.

This clonotype has ten or more counts. V is TRBV24-1 and J is TRBJ2-1; 7 nucleotides align to TRBD2. Germline-derived CDR1 and CDR2 are KGHDR and SFDVKD. Trimming took 2 bases from V and 12 from J; bases not matched to a gene: 9. The CDR3 extends over 14 amino acids. This CDR3 is CATSDSSSGAVQFF. In nucleotides, the CDR3 is TGTGCCACCAGTGATTCTTCTAGCGGAGCTGTGCAGTTCTTC.

The chain combines TRBV6-1 with TRBJ1-2; D is undetermined. V was clipped by 0 bases and J by 1 base, with 9 bases between them. Germline V gives CDR1 MNHNS, CDR2 SASEGT. There are 15 residues in the CDR3. The DNA for the CDR3 is TGTGCCAGCAGTGAAGCCGGCGGTATTAACTATGGCTACACCTTC. Its protein product is CASSEAGGINYGYTF.

This clonotype turned up a few times. A much larger clone sits a single nucleotide away, making a read error possible. The chain links TRBV7-2 to TRBJ2-3, with D perhaps matching TRBD1 (5 bases). Germline V gene sequence: CDR1 SGHTA, CDR2 FQGNSA. The CDR3 covers 13 residues. Trimming pared 3 bases from V and 4 bases from J, leaving 8 bases between. CDR3 DNA: TGTGCCAGCAGCTTCCAGGGATCAGATACGCAGTATTTT. This encodes CASSFQGSDTQYF.

In its sample, this clonotype was seen many times. V gene TRBV7-6 combines with J gene TRBJ2-7; D call uncertain. Germline V gene data show CDR1 as SGHVS and CDR2 as FNYEAQ. This CDR3 has 13 residues. Trimming shortened V by 2 bases and J by 6 bases, and 11 bases separated the two germline ends. The CDR3 loop is CASSLSGSGEQYF. DNA for the CDR3: TGTGCCAGCAGCTTAAGTGGTTCCGGCGAGCAGTACTTC.

At least ten counts were recorded for this clonotype. The chain carries TRBV15 and TRBJ2-1; maybe TRBD1 (5 bases). The CDR3 contains 17 residues. CDR1 is LNHNV, CDR2 YYDKDF, per germline (reference sequence). The V gene lost 1 base and the J gene lost 0 bases, with 13 bases spanning the gap. This CDR3 is CATSRVQGSISYNEQFF. The CDR3 nucleotides are TGTGCCACCAGCAGAGTCCAGGGTTCGATCTCCTACAATGAGCAGTTCTTC.

The chain combines TRBV20-1 with TRBJ2-7; 9 bases agree with TRBD1. The germline V gene has CDR1 DFQATT and CDR2 SNEGSKA (reference sequence). This CDR3 has 15 residues. Unmatched junction bases numbered 8, after V lost 2 bases and J lost 3 bases. This chain's CDR3 is CSARSTGGGYYEQYF. In nucleotides, the CDR3 is TGCAGTGCTAGAAGTACAGGGGGCGGATACTACGAGCAGTACTTC.

The sample holds a few counts of this clonotype. The chain is built from TRBV5-4 and TRBJ2-6; 9 nucleotides align to TRBD1. V lost 4 bases to trimming and J lost 0 bases; unmatched junction nucleotides: 5. Germline-derived CDR1 and CDR2 are SGHNT and YYREEE (reference sequence). The CDR3 length is 17 residues. CDR3 nucleotide sequence: TGTGCCAGCAGCCTTGGACAGGGGTCCTCTGGGGCCAACGTCCTGACTTTC. Amino acid sequence: CASSLGQGSSGANVLTF.

This clonotype was counted a few times. This chain links TRBV18 with TRBJ2-5; either TRBD1 or TRBD2 may supply D (5 bases each). Per the germline V gene, CDR1 is KGHSH and CDR2 is LQKENI. The CDR3 totals 14 residues. V lost 2 bases to trimming and J lost 4 bases, with 11 bases between them. The CDR3 bases are TGTGCCAGCTCACCAAATACGGGGCCAGAGACCCAGTACTTC. It yields the protein CASSPNTGPETQYF.

In its sample, this clonotype was seen a few times. The V gene is TRBV7-9, the J gene TRBJ2-6; TRBD1 matches at 7 bases. J gave up 0 bases and V 1 base, and 3 bases lay outside the gene matches. CDR3 length equals 17 residues. Germline CDR1 reads SEHNR; CDR2 reads FQNEAQ (reference sequence). CDR3 nucleotide sequence: TGTGCCAGCAGCTTAGTAGGGGGCACCTCTGGGGCCAACGTCCTGACTTTC. Its protein product is CASSLVGGTSGANVLTF. The complete variable domain, with remaining parts taken from reference TRBV7-9 and TRBJ2-6, reads DTGVSQNPRHKITKRGQNVTFRCDPISEHNRLYWYRQTLGQGPEFLTYFQNEAQLEKSRLLSDRFSAERPKGSFSTLEIQRTEQGDSAMYLCASSLVGGTSGANVLTFGAGSRLTVL.

There are a few counts of this clonotype. This CDR3 reads CASREQGPGNTIYF. DNA of the CDR3: TGCGCCAGCAGAGAACAGGGGCCAGGAAACACCATATATTTT. The V and J genes are TRBV5-1 and TRBJ1-3, with 7 bases aligning to TRBD1. Germline V gene lookup returns CDR1 SGHRS and CDR2 YFSETQ. Germline trimming cut 5 bases from V and 4 bases from J; bases unmatched to any gene: 6. The CDR3 totals 14 residues.

The V call is TRBV12-3 or TRBV12-4, the J call TRBJ2-3, with D unresolved. V dropped 2 bases and J dropped 3 bases, with 9 bases sitting between them. The CDR3 spans 14 residues. The CDR3 region has the DNA TGTGCCAGCAGTTTAACCAGAGAGACAGATACGCAGTATTTT. Protein sequence: CASSLTRETDTQYF.

The chain couples TRBV6-7 to TRBJ2-1; the match to TRBD1 covers 7 bases. TRBV6-7 is an open reading frame, and its role is uncertain. The V and J ends lost 6 bases and 1 base, in that order; junction bases with no gene match: 15. There are 18 residues in the CDR3. The CDR3 sequence: CASRLPIYTGASYNEQFF. The DNA of the CDR3 is TGTGCCAGCAGACTTCCGATATACACAGGGGCGTCCTACAATGAGCAGTTCTTC.

The chain carries TRBV28 and TRBJ2-6; 7 bases match TRBD2. CDR1 and CDR2 (germline): MDHEN, SYDVKM. This CDR3 has 15 residues. V lost 7 bases to trimming and J lost 2 bases; unmatched junction nucleotides: 5. The CDR3 nucleotides read TGTGCCAGCATCGGCGGGGGAGCTGGGGCCAACGTCCTGACTTTC. Translating gives CASIGGGAGANVLTF.

This clonotype was observed a handful of times. This chain connects TRBV7-2 to TRBJ2-3; D may be TRBD1 or TRBD2 (5 bases each). CDR1 SGHTA and CDR2 FQGNSA come from the germline V gene. There are 15 residues in the CDR3. V lost 2 bases to trimming and J lost 1 base, with 10 bases between them. The CDR3 protein is CASSLNRGGTDTQYF. CDR3 sequence (DNA): TGTGCCAGCAGCTTAAATCGGGGCGGCACAGATACGCAGTATTTT.

There are a few counts of this clonotype. The V and J genes are TRBV7-7 and TRBJ2-2; D not certain. This CDR3 region has 13 residues. V was trimmed by 6 bases and J by 4 bases, leaving 9 bases between them. Germline CDR1 and CDR2: SSHAT and FNYEAQ (reference sequence). The CDR3 DNA sequence: TGTGCCAGCAGTCCTTCTTTCACCGGGGAGCTGTTTTTT. Amino acids: CASSPSFTGELFF. Using reference TRBV7-7 and TRBJ2-2 for the parts outside the CDR3, the full variable domain is GAGVSQSPRYKVTKRGQDVTLRCDPISSHATLYWYQQALGQGPEFLTYFNYEAQPDKSGLPSDRFSAERPEGSISTLTIQRTEQRDSAMYRCASSPSFTGELFFGEGSRLTVL.

CDR3 sequence: CASSYTPHNQPQHF. In DNA form, the CDR3 reads TGTGCCAGCAGCTACACTCCACATAATCAGCCCCAGCATTTT. The V gene is TRBV6-5, the J gene TRBJ1-5; D is unclear. Germline lookup yields CDR1 MNHEY and CDR2 SVGAGI. This CDR3 contains 14 residues. Trimming stripped 6 bases from V and 4 bases from J, with 13 bases between.

This clonotype was recorded a few times. The V gene is TRBV5-6, the J gene TRBJ1-6; D gene unclear. The V end lost 2 bases, the J end lost 10 bases, and 13 bases lay between the germline ends. The CDR3 consists of 14 residues. Germline lookup yields CDR1 SGHDT and CDR2 YYEEEE. Written as DNA, the CDR3 is TGTGCCAGCAGCTTTCCCGGGGAAGGCTCACCCCTCCACTTT. Translated: CASSFPGEGSPLHF.

This clonotype appeared many times. The CDR3 protein is CASSFRAGGLYNEQFF. The DNA of the CDR3 is TGTGCCAGCAGTTTCAGAGCGGGAGGGTTATACAATGAGCAGTTCTTC. The gene calls are TRBV12-3 or TRBV12-4 and TRBJ2-1; 10 nucleotides align to TRBD2. The CDR3 sequence is 16 residues long. V lost 3 bases and J lost 4; bases outside the gene matches: 6.

The chain is built from TRBV5-6 and TRBJ2-1; a weak D match, TRBD1 (5 bases). Germline CDR1 and CDR2: SGHDT and YYEEEE. V was pared by 1 base and J by 2 bases, with 19 bases between. The CDR3 extends over 18 amino acids. CDR3 amino acids: CASSLYRLRAETYNEQFF. The CDR3 DNA reads as TGTGCCAGCAGCTTGTACCGCCTCAGGGCGGAAACCTACAATGAGCAGTTCTTC.

This clonotype was detected ten times or more. The chain is built from TRBV7-2 and TRBJ1-5, with a possible D match to TRBD1 (6 bases). CDR3 length: 13 amino acids. Germline CDR1 SGHTA, CDR2 FQGNSA. Trimming stripped 5 bases from V and 4 bases from J, with 9 bases between. The DNA of the CDR3 is TGTGCCAGCAGCCCCGGACAGAATCAGCCCCAGCATTTT. This gives the protein CASSPGQNQPQHF.

The CDR3: CASSLRSGQPYGYTF. The CDR3 bases are TGTGCCAGCAGCTTGCGGTCCGGACAGCCTTATGGCTACACCTTC. V usage is TRBV5-6 and J usage is TRBJ1-2, with D perhaps matching TRBD1 (6 bases). This CDR3 is built from 15 residues. The V and J ends lost 1 base and 5 bases respectively, with 15 bases between them. Germline CDR1 SGHDT, CDR2 YYEEEE.

This clonotype turned up a few times. The V gene is TRBV7-9, the J gene TRBJ2-5; D remains unclear. The CDR3 sequence is 12 residues long. V lost 2 bases to trimming and J lost 4 bases, with 5 bases between them. Per the germline V gene, CDR1 is SEHNR and CDR2 is FQNEAQ (reference sequence). In DNA form, the CDR3 reads TGTGCCAGCAGCTTAAAGCCAGAGACCCAGTACTTC. Its translation is CASSLKPETQYF.

This clonotype was observed a handful of times. J is TRBJ2-1 and V is TRBV6-5; 12 nucleotides agree with TRBD2. This CDR3 has 16 residues. V was clipped by 4 bases and J by 5 bases; unmatched bases: 6. CDR1 is MNHEY and CDR2 is SVGAGI in the germline V gene. CDR3 residues: CASSSSLAGGDNEQFF. The CDR3 bases are TGTGCCAGCAGTTCTTCACTAGCGGGAGGCGACAATGAGCAGTTCTTC.

This clonotype turned up a few times. The V call is TRBV12-3 or TRBV12-4, the J call TRBJ1-1; D perhaps matches TRBD1 (6 bases). V lost 5 bases and J 6 bases, leaving 13 bases between the germline ends. This CDR3 is 13 amino acids long. This CDR3 reads CASSPDRRAEAFF. The CDR3, as DNA: TGTGCCAGCAGTCCTGACAGGAGAGCTGAAGCTTTCTTT.

This clonotype occurred a few times. The chain carries TRBV5-1 and TRBJ2-7; D is perhaps TRBD1 or TRBD2 (6 bases each). Germline CDR1 is SGHRS and CDR2 is YFSETQ. V lost 4 bases to trimming and J lost 5 bases, with 19 bases between them. This CDR3 is built from 15 residues. The CDR3 bases are TGCGCCAGCAGCCTGGGCCTTCCAGGGGAGGACGAGCAGTACTTC. The encoded protein is CASSLGLPGEDEQYF.

This clonotype is a singleton in its sample. V usage is TRBV11-2 and J usage is TRBJ2-5; D might be TRBD1 (6 bases). CDR3 length equals 13 residues. Trimming took 5 bases from V and 6 from J, leaving 13 bases between them. Germline lookup yields CDR1 SGHAT and CDR2 FQNNGV. This CDR3 is CASSATGSKTQYF. The CDR3 coding sequence is TGTGCCAGCAGCGCAACAGGGTCTAAGACCCAGTACTTC.

V is TRBV4-3 and J is TRBJ2-1, with 8 bases matching TRBD2. The CDR3 runs to 17 residues. Germline V lookup: CDR1 LGHNA, CDR2 YSLEER. V shed 0 bases, J shed 5 bases, and the junction held 9 bases outside the gene matches. CDR3 sequence reads: CASSQDLGLAYDNEQFF. CDR3 bases: TGCGCCAGCAGCCAAGATCTTGGACTAGCCTATGACAATGAGCAGTTCTTC.